The entry below describes one T cell receptor beta chain. Its antigen is currently unknown. The J segment lost 1 base and the V segment lost 10 bases, leaving 6 bases of the junction unmatched. This CDR3 has 13 residues. The germline V gene has CDR1 MNHNS and CDR2 SASEGT. Every isolated RNA sample was fully reverse transcribed, so sequencing captured expressed TCRB transcripts. Produced via immunoSEQ multiplex PCR; TCRdb's table is partial and in-frame only. Of 200,000 to 250,000 clones in the sample, 13% to 15% are singletons; the top ten hold about 0.03%. This record comes from a study of beta chain features in type 1 diabetes. The overall study: Taken together, all samples contributed roughly 100 million examined sorted cells. General study points: For type 1 diabetes patients, VDJ junctions showed fewer insertions and more deletions.

On average, the one heparinised blood draw given by each donor was about 120 mL. Isolation of CD4+ naive, central memory, regulatory and stem cell-like memory cells was achieved by sorting via CD45RO/CCR7/CD25/CD127/CD95/CD27. The genes are TRBV6-1 and TRBJ2-7, with 8 bases that match TRBD2. The TCR sequence derives from a woman between 40 and 55 years old in good health. The specimen sequenced was naive CD4+ T cells from blood. CDR3 sequence reads: CAIGRGVSYEQYF. CDR3 in DNA: TGTGCCATCGGGAGGGGAGTATCCTACGAGCAGTACTTC.